A few counts support the clone carrying this T cell receptor (beta chain). The data stem from a study of blood T cell repertoires in COVID-19. Sequenced by immunoSEQ multiplex PCR; TCRdb stores in-frame clones only, minus some. Of 200,000 to 300,000 clones detected, 86% appear once; the ten largest clones hold about 10%. V dropped 2 bases and J dropped 5 bases, with 7 bases sitting between them. CDR3 length: 13 amino acids. This receptor was taken from a man aged 40-49 years who had recovered from COVID-19. The rearrangement uses TRBV12-3 or TRBV12-4 and TRBJ1-5; D remains ambiguous. The sequenced sample was peripheral blood. In nucleotides, the CDR3 is TGTGCCAGCAGTTTATCCCAATATCAGCCCCAGCATTTT. As protein: CASSLSQYQPQHF.